Following are 13 T cell receptor beta chains from one sample sequenced in a study of naive and memory T cell subsets (dated by TCRdb to 2017 to 2019). The library came from UMI-ligation and nested PCR. The sequencer listed for this sample is Illumina MiSeq. To cover both TRBC1 and TRBC2, the beta constant-region primer consisted of an equimolar mix of two oligonucleotides. The public reads were run again by TCRdb, first through fastp at Q25 and then through MiXCR, and only productive beta chains were kept. Every distinct CDR3 protein forms one entry, paired with its most common genes and DNA. This sample comprises roughly 140,000 distinct CDR3 sequences, about a sixth of them detected only once. The ten largest clones capture more than 0.13% of the sample. The specimen sequenced was naive CD4+ T cells from blood. This specimen's cell subset or site label, per the study, means: naive T cells, CD45RA high CD27+. Source of these receptors: a human donor in good health.

The CDR3 region is CSASRGGTQYF. CDR3 sequence (DNA): TGCAGTGCTAGCCGAGGTGGGACCCAGTACTTC. The chain combines TRBV20-1 with TRBJ2-5; no firm D call. The CDR3 contains 11 residues. Per the germline V gene, CDR1 is DFQATT and CDR2 is SNEGSKA (reference sequence). The V and J ends lost 3 bases and 7 bases respectively, with 9 bases between them.

A remark on this clonotype: A read error may account for a junction end that differs from germline. This chain's CDR3 is CASSMTPQDF. The CDR3 DNA follows: TGTGCCAGCAGCATGACACCGCAGGACTTC. The gene calls are TRBV25-1 and TRBJ2-5; D unresolved. The germline gives CDR1 MGHDK, CDR2 SYGVNS. The CDR3 length is 10 residues.

This clonotype showed up just a few times. This chain uses TRBV7-2 with TRBJ2-3; 7 nucleotides line up with TRBD2. Germline V gene sequence: CDR1 SGHTA, CDR2 FQGNSA. V lost 2 bases, J lost 0 bases, and 5 bases stayed unmatched. The CDR3 covers 16 residues. CDR3 nucleotide sequence: TGTGCCAGCAGCTTATTGAGCGGGACTAGCACAGATACGCAGTATTTT. It is translated as CASSLLSGTSTDTQYF.

The gene calls are TRBV9 and TRBJ2-5, with D perhaps TRBD2 (5 bases). V lost 2 bases, J lost 4 bases, and 12 bases lay in between. The CDR3 is 14 amino acids. Germline CDR1 and CDR2: SGDLS and YYNGEE. CDR3 residues: CASSVPGSGETQYF. DNA for the CDR3: TGTGCCAGCAGCGTTCCGGGGTCTGGAGAGACCCAGTACTTC.

The J gene is TRBJ2-7, the V gene TRBV28; D gene uncertain. Trimming left V 6 bases short and J 3 bases short, with 18 bases between. The CDR3 is 15 residues long. Germline loops: CDR1 MDHEN, CDR2 SYDVKM. In DNA, the CDR3 is TGTGCCAGCAGGCCCGGCGAGGCTGGCGACTACGAGCAGTACTTC. Its protein is CASRPGEAGDYEQYF.

This clonotype was picked up a small number of times. The chain carries TRBV24-1 and TRBJ2-1; 14 bases are shared with TRBD2. From germline, CDR1 is KGHDR and CDR2 SFDVKD. The trim removed 4 bases at V and 9 bases at J, leaving 7 bases unmatched. The CDR3 contains 16 residues. CDR3 sequence (DNA): TGTGCCACCAGTGACCCGGGACTAGCGGGAGTGGTTGAGCAGTTCTTC. Encoded protein: CATSDPGLAGVVEQFF.

In this sample, this clonotype turned up a few times. The chain uses TRBV30 and TRBJ2-5, with D uncertain. The CDR3 extends over 12 amino acids. The V gene's germline CDR1 is GTSNPN and CDR2 SVGIG (reference sequence). V lost 0 bases and J 5 bases, leaving 7 bases between the germline ends. The chain's CDR3 is CAWSVSGETQYF. The CDR3 DNA follows: TGTGCCTGGAGTGTATCTGGGGAGACCCAGTACTTC.

In this sample, this clonotype turned up many times. The V call is TRBV30, the J call TRBJ2-1; D possibly corresponds to TRBD2 (5 bases). The CDR3 totals 14 residues. Germline V gene data show CDR1 as GTSNPN and CDR2 as SVGIG (reference sequence). With 8 bases removed from V and 0 bases from J, the gap between germline ends came to 14 bases. In nucleotides, the CDR3 is TGTGCCCGGTCCGTGGGAGCCTCCTACAATGAGCAGTTCTTC. Residues: CARSVGASYNEQFF.

V usage is TRBV27 and J usage is TRBJ2-3; D possibly corresponds to TRBD2 (5 bases). V was trimmed by 7 bases and J by 4 bases, leaving 27 bases between them. Germline V gene data show CDR1 as MNHEY and CDR2 as SMNVEV (reference sequence). This CDR3 contains 18 residues. The CDR3 loop is CASIQVGGRVRGADTQYF. The CDR3 nucleotides read TGTGCCAGCATCCAAGTGGGCGGGCGGGTGAGAGGAGCAGATACGCAGTATTTT.

The V and J genes are TRBV12-3 or TRBV12-4 and TRBJ1-3, with TRBD1 identical over 7 bases. There are 14 residues in the CDR3. J gave up 0 bases and V 5 bases, and 1 base lay outside the gene matches. The CDR3 DNA sequence: TGTGCCAGCAGTCACAGGGGCTCTGGAAACACCATATATTTT. Amino acids: CASSHRGSGNTIYF.

V is TRBV28 and J is TRBJ2-7, with D possibly being TRBD1 (5 bases). CDR3 length: 15 residues. Between the trimmed V and J ends, which lost 6 bases and 3 bases, there was a span of 18 bases. Germline values: CDR1 MDHEN, CDR2 SYDVKM. The CDR3 coding sequence is TGTGCCAGCAGCCAACAGGATGTGGTGATCTACGAGCAGTACTTC. Translated, it gives CASSQQDVVIYEQYF.

This clonotype was picked up a small number of times. This rearrangement joins TRBV6-1 to TRBJ2-1; TRBD1 matches at 8 bases. The CDR3 has 16 amino acids. V trimming: 2 bases; J trimming: 6 bases; junction bases outside the gene matches: 9. The germline V gene has CDR1 MNHNS and CDR2 SASEGT. CDR3 DNA sequence: TGTGCCAGCAGTGAATCGGCAGGGGGCGCGTTCAATGAGCAGTTCTTC. Encoded protein: CASSESAGGAFNEQFF.

Details on this clonotype: A junction boundary mismatches the germline segment, possibly from a read error. The rearrangement uses TRBV12-3 or TRBV12-4 and TRBJ2-1, with D perhaps matching TRBD2 (6 bases). The CDR3 spans 14 residues. The CDR3 spells CASRLADFYNEQFF. The CDR3 DNA is TGTGCCAGCAGATTAGCGGATTTCTACAATGAGCAGTTCTTC.